The 31 T cell receptor beta chains listed next were all sequenced from one sample in a study of cytomegalovirus exposure and HLA in healthy donors. PCR was performed using 60 Vbeta and 13 Jbeta primers. TCRdb's table, derived via immunoSEQ multiplex PCR, lists solely in-frame clones and lacks some. This table has roughly 130,000 clones, around 82% appearing once. The sequencing sample was made of PBMCs. These receptors were collected from a male donor in good health and CMV-seropositive.

This clone occurred once. The V and J genes are TRBV7-8 and TRBJ2-5; the match to TRBD2 covers 7 bases. The V gene's germline CDR1 is SGHVS and CDR2 FQNEAQ. The trim removed 5 bases at V and 7 bases at J, leaving 10 bases unmatched. This CDR3 is 14 amino acids long. CDR3 coding DNA: TGTGCCAGCAGCGGCGCGGGAGCCGGGGGGACCCAGTACTTC. Protein product: CASSGAGAGGTQYF.

The genes are TRBV9 and TRBJ1-5; 9 bases match TRBD1. The CDR3 loop spans 15 amino acids. The ends lost 0 bases at V and 5 bases at J; junction bases unmatched: 3. Germline V gives CDR1 SGDLS, CDR2 YYNGEE. CDR3 in amino acids: CASSVGRQGDQPQHF. Here the CDR3 DNA reads TGTGCCAGCAGCGTAGGGCGACAGGGGGATCAGCCCCAGCATTTT.

This chain connects TRBV19 to TRBJ1-1, with TRBD1 as a possible D gene (6 bases). Germline V gene sequence: CDR1 LNHDA, CDR2 SQIVND (reference sequence). This CDR3 region has 14 residues. Trimming left V 7 bases short and J 3 bases short, with 15 bases between. CDR3 DNA sequence: TGTGCCAGTACCATCGGTGGGGGCTACACTGAAGCTTTCTTT. This encodes CASTIGGGYTEAFF.

The chain employs TRBV6-4 and TRBJ2-3; 10 nucleotides match TRBD2. V shed 8 bases and J 1 base; nucleotides not matched to a gene: 12. Per germline, CDR1 MRHNA and CDR2 SNTAGT. The CDR3 has 17 amino acids. The DNA of the CDR3 is TGTGCCAGCCATCCGGGACTAGCGATCGTCTGCACAGATACGCAGTATTTT. This codes for CASHPGLAIVCTDTQYF.

The J gene is TRBJ1-2, the V gene TRBV7-2; possibly TRBD1 for D (6 bases). Trimming took off 4 bases at V and 8 bases at J, with 17 bases between the two ends. The CDR3 sequence is 14 residues long. The germline V gene has CDR1 SGHTA and CDR2 FQGNSA. The CDR3 DNA reads TGTGCCAGCAGCTCCTTCCAGGGGCCAGAGGGCTACACCTTC. As protein: CASSSFQGPEGYTF. Looking up the rest from reference TRBV7-2 and TRBJ1-2 gives the full variable domain: GAGVSQSPSNKVTEKGKDVELRCDPISGHTALYWYRQSLGQGLEFLIYFQGNSAPDKSGLPSDRFSAERTGGSVSTLTIQRTQQEDSAVYLCASSSFQGPEGYTFGSGTRLTVV.

This clone was found once. The chain employs TRBV5-1 and TRBJ2-7; 7 bases are a match to TRBD1. Germline V gene sequence: CDR1 SGHRS, CDR2 YFSETQ. The CDR3 totals 16 residues. With V trimmed by 4 bases and J by 4 bases, 14 bases remained unmatched. CDR3 DNA: TGCGCCAGCAGCCTGGGGGCAGGGGGACCAACGTACGAGCAGTACTTC. Amino acid sequence: CASSLGAGGPTYEQYF.

The chain uses TRBV19 and TRBJ1-5; 7 bases map to TRBD1. Unmatched junction bases numbered 8, after V lost 6 bases and J lost 3 bases. Germline loops: CDR1 LNHDA, CDR2 SQIVND (reference sequence). The CDR3 has 15 amino acids. The CDR3 nucleotides read TGTGCCAGTAGCTCGACCGGGACAGTCAATCAGCCCCAGCATTTT. It codes for CASSSTGTVNQPQHF. Supplemented by reference TRBV19 and TRBJ1-5, the full variable domain reads DGGITQSPKYLFRKEGQNVTLSCEQNLNHDAMYWYRQDPGQGLRLIYYSQIVNDFQKGDIAEGYSVSREKKESFPLTVTSAQKNPTAFYLCASSSTGTVNQPQHFGDGTRLSIL.

The chain employs TRBV27 and TRBJ2-7; TRBD2 matches at 8 bases. The CDR3 is 14 amino acids. The ends lost 6 bases at V and 5 bases at J; junction bases unmatched: 9. Looked up from germline, CDR1 is MNHEY and CDR2 is SMNVEV (reference sequence). The CDR3 DNA reads TGTGCCAGCAGGATCCTAGCGGGCACCGACGAGCAGTACTTC. Translation: CASRILAGTDEQYF.

The V and J genes are TRBV30 and TRBJ1-2, with unresolved D. The CDR3 length is 10 residues. Germline-derived CDR1 and CDR2 are GTSNPN and SVGIG (reference sequence). V was clipped by 8 bases and J by 8 bases, with 12 bases between them. CDR3 amino acids: CAGGLHGYTF. DNA for the CDR3: TGTGCCGGCGGGCTCCACGGCTACACCTTC.

The gene calls are TRBV7-9 and TRBJ2-5, with D possibly TRBD1 on 5 matching bases. The V gene lost 0 bases and the J gene lost 1 base, with 6 bases spanning the gap. The V gene's germline CDR1 is SEHNR and CDR2 FQNEAQ (reference sequence). The CDR3 consists of 14 residues. For the CDR3, the DNA is TGTGCCAGCAGCTTAGCGGGGCGCCAAGAGACCCAGTACTTC. Translating gives CASSLAGRQETQYF.

This chain joins TRBV5-1 and TRBJ2-7; tentative D call: TRBD2 (6 bases). Trimming removed 4 bases at V and 1 base at J, with 18 bases between. Germline-derived CDR1 and CDR2 are SGHRS and YFSETQ. The CDR3 extends over 16 amino acids. CDR3 sequence: CASSIDGDSVSYEQYF. For the CDR3, the DNA is TGCGCCAGCAGCATCGACGGGGACTCCGTTTCCTACGAGCAGTACTTC.

This clone was picked up a small number of times. The chain joins TRBV5-6 to TRBJ1-1; 10 nucleotides align to TRBD1. The CDR3 consists of 15 residues. After removal of 1 base from V and 5 bases from J, the junction contained 5 bases not matched to a gene. CDR1 and CDR2 (germline): SGHDT, YYEEEE. The CDR3 sequence is CASSLMGQGRTEAFF. Written as DNA, the CDR3 is TGTGCCAGCAGCTTGATGGGACAGGGGAGGACTGAAGCTTTCTTT.

This clone was counted between two and nine times. This chain uses TRBV5-3 with TRBJ2-2, with a weak D call TRBD2 (5 bases). TRBV5-3 is labeled an ORF, and its function is uncertain. The V and J ends lost 1 base and 0 bases respectively, with 13 bases between them. This CDR3 has 17 amino acids. In DNA, the CDR3 is TGTGCCAGAAGCTTGTCGATGAGCGGTTCGAACACCGGGGAGCTGTTTTTT. Its translation is CARSLSMSGSNTGELFF.

This clone has just one count. V gene TRBV19 combines with J gene TRBJ1-1, with a possible D match to TRBD1 (6 bases). This CDR3 region has 16 residues. CDR1 LNHDA and CDR2 SQIVND come from the germline V gene (reference sequence). Trimming took 7 bases from V and 0 from J, leaving 18 bases between them. CDR3 bases: TGTGCCAGTATCCAGAGTCAGGGGAGAGTGAACACTGAAGCTTTCTTT. Translated, it gives CASIQSQGRVNTEAFF.

This clone was recorded only once. J is TRBJ2-5 and V is TRBV28; 12 positions agree with TRBD2. The V gene end was trimmed by 5 bases and the J gene end by 5 bases; junction bases not matched to a gene: 6. The CDR3 covers 15 residues. The V gene's germline CDR1 is MDHEN and CDR2 SYDVKM. The CDR3 reads CASSPLAGGPETQYF. CDR3 nucleotide sequence: TGTGCCAGCAGTCCCCTAGCGGGAGGGCCGGAGACCCAGTACTTC.

The gene calls are TRBV19 and TRBJ2-3, with 7 bases aligning to TRBD2. The CDR3 extends over 13 amino acids. V lost 10 bases, J lost 4 bases, and 8 bases stayed unmatched. CDR1 and CDR2 (germline): LNHDA, SQIVND (reference sequence). CDR3 protein: CATRRGGSDTQYF. In nucleotides, the CDR3 is TGTGCCACCCGACGGGGAGGGTCAGATACGCAGTATTTT.

This clone was counted a single time. The chain couples TRBV5-1 to TRBJ2-1; 11 bases map to TRBD2. The V gene's germline CDR1 is SGHRS and CDR2 YFSETQ. The V gene end was trimmed by 0 bases and the J gene end by 6 bases; junction bases not matched to a gene: 8. The CDR3 covers 17 residues. In DNA, the CDR3 is TGCGCCAGCAGCTTGGCCTTGGGACTAGCGGCAGTCAATGAGCAGTTCTTC. Amino acid sequence: CASSLALGLAAVNEQFF.

This clone was observed once. J is TRBJ2-1 and V is TRBV27; D unresolved. Germline V lookup: CDR1 MNHEY, CDR2 SMNVEV (reference sequence). Trimming cost V 7 bases and J 7 bases, with 17 bases left between them. The CDR3 length is 14 residues. In DNA form, the CDR3 reads TGTGCCAGCACACCTCTGGCGAGGATAAATGAGCAGTTCTTC. Translation: CASTPLARINEQFF.

This chain joins TRBV7-2 and TRBJ2-3, with 12 bases lining up with TRBD1. Trimming removed 5 bases from V and 8 bases from J; junction bases left unmatched: 14. The CDR3 has 17 residues. The V gene's germline CDR1 is SGHTA and CDR2 FQGNSA. The CDR3 region is CASSPNLVGQGAGTQYF. The DNA for the CDR3 is TGTGCCAGCAGCCCCAACCTGGTGGGACAGGGGGCTGGTACGCAGTATTTT.

The chain is built from TRBV7-8 and TRBJ2-7; D unresolved. This CDR3 has 11 amino acids. V lost 4 bases to trimming and J lost 4 bases, with 5 bases between them. Germline loops: CDR1 SGHVS, CDR2 FQNEAQ. In DNA form, the CDR3 reads TGTGCCAGCAGCTCTCGGTACGAGCAGTACTTC. This codes for CASSSRYEQYF.

This clone was detected only a few times. The rearrangement uses TRBV18 and TRBJ2-1; the D gene is possibly TRBD1 (6 bases). Germline loops: CDR1 KGHSH, CDR2 LQKENI. This CDR3 spans 15 amino acids. V lost 3 bases to trimming and J lost 5 bases, with 14 bases between them. The chain's CDR3 is CASSPQAQGDNEQFF. The DNA of the CDR3 is TGTGCCAGCTCACCTCAGGCACAGGGAGACAATGAGCAGTTCTTC.

In its sample, this clone was seen a few times. The chain carries TRBV6-1 and TRBJ2-3, with D possibly TRBD2 on 6 matching bases. The CDR3 has 18 amino acids. V lost 1 base to trimming and J lost 0 bases, with 17 bases between them. Germline V gives CDR1 MNHNS, CDR2 SASEGT. In nucleotides, the CDR3 is TGTGCCAGCAGTGAAGGGGCCCCTAGCGAGACTAGCACAGATACGCAGTATTTT. Protein product: CASSEGAPSETSTDTQYF.

The V and J genes are TRBV28 and TRBJ2-1; no definite D call. The CDR3 sequence is 13 residues long. The germline V and J ends were trimmed by 6 bases and 2 bases, with 8 bases remaining between them. CDR1 and CDR2 from the germline V gene are MDHEN and SYDVKM. CDR3 protein: CASRSIAYNEQFF. The CDR3 coding sequence is TGTGCCAGCAGGTCCATTGCCTACAATGAGCAGTTCTTC.

The chain combines TRBV7-2 with TRBJ2-7, with 15 positions matching TRBD2. J gave up 3 bases and V 5 bases, and 2 bases lay outside the gene matches. Germline assignment: CDR1 SGHTA and CDR2 FQGNSA. There are 15 residues in the CDR3. The CDR3 DNA is TGTGCCAGCAGCGAGGGACTAGCGGGGGGCTACGAGCAGTACTTC. This translates into CASSEGLAGGYEQYF.

This clone has just a few counts. V is TRBV21-1 and J is TRBJ2-1; the D call TRBD1 from the table was never checked on the DNA. TRBV21-1 is deemed a pseudogene. The CDR3 extends over 16 amino acids. The CDR3 reads CASRTGSRSSYNEQFF. CDR3 nucleotide sequence: TGTGCCAGCAGGACAGGGTCCCGAAGCTCCTACAATGAGCAGTTCTTC.

The gene calls are TRBV19 and TRBJ1-2, with 10 nucleotides matching TRBD1. From germline, CDR1 is LNHDA and CDR2 SQIVND (reference sequence). The CDR3 extends over 14 amino acids. After removal of 7 bases from V and 6 bases from J, the junction contained 8 bases not matched to a gene. The CDR3 region is CASTLDRGRNGYTF. CDR3 DNA sequence: TGTGCCAGTACCCTGGACAGGGGGAGGAATGGCTACACCTTC.

The chain carries TRBV19 and TRBJ2-5; perhaps TRBD1 as D (6 bases). Per germline, CDR1 LNHDA and CDR2 SQIVND (reference sequence). The CDR3 runs 17 residues. The germline V and J ends were trimmed by 2 bases and 4 bases, with 20 bases remaining between them. The CDR3 sequence: CASSITPPGERRETQYF. DNA for the CDR3: TGTGCCAGTAGTATAACCCCGCCAGGGGAGAGGAGAGAGACCCAGTACTTC. Looking up the rest from reference TRBV19 and TRBJ2-5 gives the full variable domain: DGGITQSPKYLFRKEGQNVTLSCEQNLNHDAMYWYRQDPGQGLRLIYYSQIVNDFQKGDIAEGYSVSREKKESFPLTVTSAQKNPTAFYLCASSITPPGERRETQYFGPGTRLLVL.

This rearrangement joins TRBV29-1 to TRBJ2-7, with no clear D. With 6 bases removed from V and 0 bases from J, the gap between germline ends came to 9 bases. This CDR3 is built from 12 residues. The germline CDR1 and CDR2 sequences are SQVTM and ANQGSEA. CDR3 in DNA: TGCAGCGTCCTTCTAAGCTCCTACGAGCAGTACTTC. This sequence encodes CSVLLSSYEQYF.

This sequence joins TRBV11-3 and TRBJ2-2; 7 nucleotides match TRBD2. The V gene end was trimmed by 1 base and the J gene end by 6 bases; junction bases not matched to a gene: 2. Germline V CDR1 and CDR2: SGHNT, YENEEA. This CDR3 has 14 amino acids. The CDR3 here is CASSLVAGAGELFF. The CDR3 DNA sequence: TGTGCCAGCAGCTTAGTGGCGGGAGCCGGGGAGCTGTTTTTT.

V gene TRBV12-5 combines with J gene TRBJ2-2, with 7 bases lining up with TRBD1. Germline V CDR1 and CDR2: LGHNT, FRNRAP. The ends lost 4 bases at V and 7 bases at J; junction bases unmatched: 3. This CDR3 is 13 amino acids long. CDR3 DNA: TGTGCTAGTGGTTCGGGACAGAACGGGGAGCTGTTTTTT. Its protein is CASGSGQNGELFF.

The J gene is TRBJ2-1, the V gene TRBV7-3; 9 bases line up with TRBD2. V lost 5 bases, J lost 7 bases, and 12 bases stayed unmatched. Germline lookup yields CDR1 SGHTA and CDR2 FQGTGA. This CDR3 is built from 16 residues. The CDR3 DNA reads as TGTGCCAGCAGCGAACCCCACGGGACTAGCCATAATGAGCAGTTCTTC. Amino acids: CASSEPHGTSHNEQFF. The full variable domain, its missing parts supplied by reference TRBV7-3 and TRBJ2-1, is GAGVSQTPSNKVTEKGKYVELRCDPISGHTALYWYRQSLGQGPEFLIYFQGTGAADDSGLPNDRFFAVRPEGSVSTLKIQRTERGDSAVYLCASSEPHGTSHNEQFFGPGTRLTVL.